The rows below give T cell receptor beta chains drawn from one sample of a study of pediatric ulcerative colitis. Profiling relied on immunoSEQ multiplex PCR, and the TCRdb table lists in-frame clones only, not all of them. In the table there are 30,000 to 40,000 clones, around 80% of which are singletons. The sequencing input was gut tissue. These receptors were collected from a boy under 18 with mild ulcerative colitis. The CDR3 runs from the conserved cysteine through the conserved F or W. The order of the fields is V gene, D gene, clone size, J gene, CDR3 protein, CDR3 DNA. D genes are given only for firm matches. Size tells how often a clone was seen (once, few, many) or the class of an expanded clone, and some rows leave it out.

V gene: TRBV6-5
D gene: -
clone size: -
J gene: TRBJ2-3
CDR3 protein: CASSYSHGSTDTQYF
CDR3 DNA: TGTGCCAGCAGTTACTCTCACGGGTCCACAGATACGCAGTATTTT

V gene: TRBV15
D gene: TRBD1
clone size: -
J gene: TRBJ1-1
CDR3 protein: CATSRDRGDTEAFF
CDR3 DNA: TGTGCCACCAGCAGGGACAGGGGGGACACTGAAGCTTTCTTT

V gene: TRBV5-1
D gene: TRBD1
clone size: -
J gene: TRBJ2-5
CDR3 protein: CASSLQGPGAQYF
CDR3 DNA: TGCGCCAGCAGCCTACAGGGGCCCGGGGCCCAGTACTTC

V gene: TRBV6-1
D gene: TRBD2
clone size: -
J gene: TRBJ2-7
CDR3 protein: CASSEAAGGPYEQYF
CDR3 DNA: TGTGCCAGCAGTGAAGCCGCGGGGGGGCCTTACGAGCAGTACTTC

V gene: TRBV6-6
D gene: -
clone size: -
J gene: TRBJ1-2
CDR3 protein: CASSYGGNNYGYTF
CDR3 DNA: TGTGCCAGCAGTTACGGAGGGAATAACTATGGCTACACCTTC

V gene: TRBV11-2
D gene: TRBD2
clone size: -
J gene: TRBJ2-2
CDR3 protein: CASSLPGLEGTGELFF
CDR3 DNA: TGTGCCAGCAGCTTACCGGGACTAGAGGGCACCGGGGAGCTGTTTTTT

V gene: TRBV7-2
D gene: -
clone size: -
J gene: TRBJ2-1
CDR3 protein: CATKVPTYNEQFF
CDR3 DNA: TGTGCCACCAAAGTGCCTACTTACAATGAGCAGTTCTTC

V gene: TRBV7-3
D gene: TRBD1
clone size: -
J gene: TRBJ2-1
CDR3 protein: CASSLGPGQGINEQFF
CDR3 DNA: TGTGCCAGCAGCTTGGGGCCGGGACAGGGGATCAATGAGCAGTTCTTC

V gene: TRBV6-1
D gene: TRBD1
clone size: -
J gene: TRBJ1-5
CDR3 protein: CASSEDRGVGGWHF
CDR3 DNA: TGTGCCAGCAGTGAAGACAGGGGAGTCGGCGGGTGGCATTTT

V gene: TRBV4-2
D gene: TRBD2
clone size: -
J gene: TRBJ2-7
CDR3 protein: CASSQQTSGGALEQYF
CDR3 DNA: TGTGCCAGCAGCCAACAGACTAGCGGGGGGGCCCTCGAGCAGTACTTC

V gene: TRBV27
D gene: TRBD1
clone size: once
J gene: TRBJ1-2
CDR3 protein: CASSLSRTGGSGYTF
CDR3 DNA: TGTGCCAGCAGTTTATCCAGGACAGGGGGAAGTGGCTACACCTTC

V gene: TRBV15
D gene: -
clone size: -
J gene: TRBJ1-1
CDR3 protein: CATSRPPAGLTYEAFF
CDR3 DNA: TGTGCCACCAGCAGACCCCCCGCTGGGCTAACCTATGAAGCTTTCTTT

V gene: TRBV5-8
D gene: TRBD1
clone size: -
J gene: TRBJ1-5
CDR3 protein: CASSHTGTGGGNQPQHF
CDR3 DNA: TGTGCCAGCAGCCATACCGGGACAGGGGGCGGAAATCAGCCCCAGCATTTT

V gene: TRBV7-2
D gene: -
clone size: few
J gene: TRBJ1-3
CDR3 protein: CASSLSTVSGNTIYF
CDR3 DNA: TGTGCCAGCAGCCTCTCGACAGTCTCTGGAAACACCATATATTTT

V gene: TRBV2
D gene: -
clone size: -
J gene: TRBJ2-7
CDR3 protein: CASTVQGDYSYEQYF
CDR3 DNA: TGTGCCAGCACCGTACAGGGGGACTACTCCTACGAGCAGTACTTC

V gene: TRBV6-5
D gene: TRBD1
clone size: -
J gene: TRBJ2-7
CDR3 protein: CASSFGQGLYEQYF
CDR3 DNA: TGTGCCAGCAGCTTCGGACAGGGTCTTTACGAGCAGTACTTC

V gene: TRBV29-1
D gene: -
clone size: -
J gene: TRBJ1-1
CDR3 protein: CSVVVIANTEAFF
CDR3 DNA: TGCAGCGTTGTGGTCATAGCGAACACTGAAGCTTTCTTT

V gene: TRBV19
D gene: TRBD1
clone size: -
J gene: TRBJ2-7
CDR3 protein: CASSPGQVFYEQYF
CDR3 DNA: TGTGCCAGTAGTCCGGGACAGGTGTTCTACGAGCAGTACTTC

V gene: TRBV2
D gene: TRBD1
clone size: -
J gene: TRBJ2-5
CDR3 protein: CASGGQGQETQYF
CDR3 DNA: TGTGCCAGCGGGGGACAGGGCCAAGAGACCCAGTACTTC

V gene: TRBV7-9
D gene: -
clone size: -
J gene: TRBJ1-1
CDR3 protein: CASSSPTNTEAFF
CDR3 DNA: TGTGCCAGCAGCTCCCCAACCAACACTGAAGCTTTCTTT

V gene: TRBV5-6
D gene: -
clone size: -
J gene: TRBJ1-3
CDR3 protein: CASSLAAGGPGNTIYF
CDR3 DNA: TGTGCCAGCAGCTTGGCCGCGGGTGGGCCTGGAAACACCATATATTTT

V gene: TRBV30
D gene: -
clone size: -
J gene: TRBJ1-1
CDR3 protein: CAWSVLGGTEAFF
CDR3 DNA: TGTGCCTGGAGTGTACTCGGGGGTACTGAAGCTTTCTTT

V gene: TRBV10-3
D gene: -
clone size: once
J gene: TRBJ1-1
CDR3 protein: CASWDVTVVEAFF
CDR3 DNA: TGTGCCTCTTGGGACGTCACTGTCGTTGAAGCTTTCTTT

V gene: TRBV6-6
D gene: -
clone size: -
J gene: TRBJ1-1
CDR3 protein: CASVLPGRTEAFF
CDR3 DNA: TGTGCCAGCGTTCTTCCAGGGCGCACTGAAGCTTTCTTT

V gene: TRBV5-1
D gene: -
clone size: few
J gene: TRBJ1-3
CDR3 protein: CASSYDRSGNTIYF
CDR3 DNA: TGCGCCAGCAGTTACGACAGATCTGGAAACACCATATATTTT

V gene: TRBV6-1
D gene: -
clone size: few
J gene: TRBJ2-7
CDR3 protein: CASSRGFIWSEQYF
CDR3 DNA: TGTGCCAGCAGTAGGGGCTTTATTTGGAGCGAGCAGTACTTC

V gene: TRBV2
D gene: -
clone size: -
J gene: TRBJ2-2
CDR3 protein: CASNPILNTGELFF
CDR3 DNA: TGTGCCAGCAACCCGATCCTGAACACCGGGGAGCTGTTTTTT

V gene: TRBV6-5
D gene: TRBD2
clone size: -
J gene: TRBJ2-5
CDR3 protein: CASSWGTTETQYF
CDR3 DNA: TGTGCCAGCAGTTGGGGGACTACAGAGACCCAGTACTTC

V gene: TRBV5-5
D gene: -
clone size: -
J gene: TRBJ2-7
CDR3 protein: CASSFLTTNSYEQYF
CDR3 DNA: TGTGCCAGCAGCTTCTTGACCACAAACTCCTACGAGCAGTACTTC

V gene: TRBV5-8
D gene: TRBD1
clone size: -
J gene: TRBJ1-2
CDR3 protein: CASSWGQPNYGYTF
CDR3 DNA: TGTGCCAGCAGCTGGGGACAGCCTAACTATGGCTACACCTTC

V gene: TRBV6-1
D gene: -
clone size: -
J gene: TRBJ2-7
CDR3 protein: CASNDFYEQYF
CDR3 DNA: TGTGCCAGCAATGATTTCTACGAGCAGTACTTC

V gene: TRBV6-1
D gene: -
clone size: -
J gene: TRBJ1-1
CDR3 protein: CASSKFNTEAFF
CDR3 DNA: TGTGCCAGCAGTAAATTTAACACTGAAGCTTTCTTT

V gene: TRBV5-5
D gene: TRBD2
clone size: -
J gene: TRBJ2-1
CDR3 protein: CASSLDWTSNEQFF
CDR3 DNA: TGTGCCAGCAGCTTGGACTGGACTAGTAATGAGCAGTTCTTC

V gene: TRBV7-9
D gene: -
clone size: -
J gene: TRBJ2-1
CDR3 protein: CASSLFRSSYNEQFF
CDR3 DNA: TGTGCCAGCAGCTTATTTCGGAGCTCCTACAATGAGCAGTTCTTC

V gene: TRBV5-1
D gene: -
clone size: -
J gene: TRBJ1-2
CDR3 protein: CASSGSGGATQGYTF
CDR3 DNA: TGCGCCAGCAGCGGCTCGGGGGGCGCAACCCAAGGCTACACCTTC

V gene: TRBV14
D gene: -
clone size: -
J gene: TRBJ2-5
CDR3 protein: CASSQDGEQETQYF
CDR3 DNA: TGTGCCAGCAGCCAAGATGGGGAGCAAGAGACCCAGTACTTC

V gene: TRBV5-1
D gene: TRBD1
clone size: -
J gene: TRBJ1-2
CDR3 protein: CASSLTTGTGGNYGYTF
CDR3 DNA: TGCGCCAGCAGCTTGACGACCGGGACAGGGGGTAACTATGGCTACACCTTC

V gene: TRBV4-1
D gene: TRBD2
clone size: -
J gene: TRBJ2-1
CDR3 protein: CASSQEGFWVAGTNEQFF
CDR3 DNA: TGCGCCAGCAGCCAAGAAGGTTTTTGGGTAGCGGGAACCAATGAGCAGTTCTTC

V gene: TRBV7-2
D gene: -
clone size: -
J gene: TRBJ1-1
CDR3 protein: CASSLVGNRRRSTEAFF
CDR3 DNA: TGTGCCAGCAGCTTAGTTGGGAACCGCAGGAGGAGCACTGAAGCTTTCTTT

V gene: TRBV5-6
D gene: -
clone size: -
J gene: TRBJ1-1
CDR3 protein: CASSLEAHEAFF
CDR3 DNA: TGTGCCAGCAGCTTAGAAGCCCATGAAGCTTTCTTT

V gene: TRBV19
D gene: TRBD2
clone size: -
J gene: TRBJ2-3
CDR3 protein: CASSIARTSVGTDTQYF
CDR3 DNA: TGTGCCAGTAGTATCGCCCGGACTAGCGTTGGTACAGATACGCAGTATTTT

V gene: TRBV13
D gene: -
clone size: -
J gene: TRBJ1-1
CDR3 protein: CASSFPRLLSTEAFF
CDR3 DNA: TGTGCCAGCAGTTTCCCTCGGCTGCTAAGCACTGAAGCTTTCTTT

V gene: TRBV30
D gene: TRBD2
clone size: -
J gene: TRBJ2-1
CDR3 protein: CACAGGPFREQFF
CDR3 DNA: TGTGCCTGTGCGGGGGGCCCTTTCCGTGAGCAGTTCTTC

V gene: TRBV5-1
D gene: TRBD2
clone size: -
J gene: TRBJ2-7
CDR3 protein: CASSFRGGGTYEQYF
CDR3 DNA: TGCGCCAGCAGCTTCCGTGGCGGGGGAACCTACGAGCAGTACTTC

V gene: TRBV5-4
D gene: TRBD2
clone size: once
J gene: TRBJ2-6
CDR3 protein: CASSPGGDGANVLTF
CDR3 DNA: TGTGCCAGCAGCCCTGGGGGGGACGGGGCCAACGTCCTGACTTTC

V gene: TRBV2
D gene: -
clone size: -
J gene: TRBJ1-6
CDR3 protein: CASRRDMGDSPLHF
CDR3 DNA: TGTGCCAGCAGGCGGGATATGGGGGATTCACCCCTCCACTTT

V gene: TRBV30
D gene: -
clone size: -
J gene: TRBJ2-7
CDR3 protein: CAWSVRFGNEQYF
CDR3 DNA: TGTGCCTGGAGCGTACGCTTCGGCAACGAGCAGTACTTC

V gene: TRBV10-3
D gene: -
clone size: -
J gene: TRBJ2-7
CDR3 protein: CAISGGVSYEQYF
CDR3 DNA: TGTGCCATCAGTGGCGGGGTATCCTACGAGCAGTACTTC

V gene: TRBV25-1
D gene: -
clone size: -
J gene: TRBJ1-1
CDR3 protein: CASSEWRSVHVFF
CDR3 DNA: TGTGCCAGCAGTGAATGGCGCTCAGTTCATGTTTTCTTT

V gene: TRBV6-6
D gene: TRBD2
clone size: once
J gene: TRBJ2-1
CDR3 protein: CASNPGGLYNEQFF
CDR3 DNA: TGTGCCAGCAATCCGGGGGGGTTGTACAATGAGCAGTTCTTC

V gene: TRBV2
D gene: -
clone size: -
J gene: TRBJ1-5
CDR3 protein: CASSDGQDGGQPQHF
CDR3 DNA: TGTGCCAGCAGTGACGGGCAAGACGGAGGTCAGCCCCAGCATTTT

V gene: TRBV5-1
D gene: TRBD1
clone size: -
J gene: TRBJ2-1
CDR3 protein: CASSFGDRGRRNEQFF
CDR3 DNA: TGCGCCAGCAGCTTTGGGGACAGGGGGCGCAGGAATGAGCAGTTCTTC

V gene: TRBV5-8
D gene: -
clone size: -
J gene: TRBJ1-5
CDR3 protein: CASSRDSNQPQHF
CDR3 DNA: TGTGCCAGCAGCCGAGACAGCAATCAGCCCCAGCATTTT